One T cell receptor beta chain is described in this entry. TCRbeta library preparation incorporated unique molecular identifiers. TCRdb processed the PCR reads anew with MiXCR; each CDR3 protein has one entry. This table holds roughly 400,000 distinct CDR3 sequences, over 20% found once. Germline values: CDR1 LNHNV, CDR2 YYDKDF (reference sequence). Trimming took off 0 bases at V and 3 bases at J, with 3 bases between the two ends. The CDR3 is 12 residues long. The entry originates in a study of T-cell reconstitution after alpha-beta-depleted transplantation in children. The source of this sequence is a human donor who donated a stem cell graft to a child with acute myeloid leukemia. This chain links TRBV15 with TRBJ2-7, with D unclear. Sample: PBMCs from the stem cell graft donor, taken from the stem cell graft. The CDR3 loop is CATSRDFYEQYF. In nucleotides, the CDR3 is TGTGCCACCAGCAGAGATTTCTACGAGCAGTACTTC.